Presented here are 12 T cell receptor beta chains from one specimen sequenced in a study of blood T cell repertoires in COVID-19. Only in-frame clones appear in the TCRdb table, and some are missing; sequencing was by immunoSEQ multiplex PCR. The sample has approximately 250,000 clones, around 87% seen once. Sequenced material: peripheral blood. These receptors were taken from a man aged 18 to 35 with active or convalescent COVID-19.

The V gene is TRBV6-5, the J gene TRBJ2-1; perhaps TRBD2 as D (5 bases). CDR1 and CDR2 (germline): MNHEY, SVGAGI. This CDR3 is 13 amino acids long. V gave up 5 bases and J gave up 9 bases, with 14 bases separating them. In DNA, the CDR3 is TGTGCCAGCAGTCCAGGACTCCTCAGTGAGCAGTTCTTC. It encodes CASSPGLLSEQFF.

For this clone: This specimen includes other DNA sequences encoding the same CDR3. V gene TRBV9 combines with J gene TRBJ2-7; TRBD1 matches at 7 bases. The CDR3 is 14 residues long. Germline CDR1 SGDLS, CDR2 YYNGEE. Germline trimming cut 0 bases from V and 2 bases from J; bases unmatched to any gene: 2. The CDR3 is CASSVGTGPYEQYF. The CDR3 DNA reads as TGTGCCAGCAGCGTAGGGACAGGCCCCTACGAGCAGTACTTC.

The chain couples TRBV29-1 to TRBJ1-4, with TRBD1 identical over 11 bases. V was pared by 7 bases and J by 4 bases, with 8 bases of the junction left unmatched. Germline CDR1 reads SQVTM; CDR2 reads ANQGSEA. The CDR3 is 15 amino acids. The CDR3 DNA reads as TGCAGCGCAATCGGGACAGGGGGTTTTAATGAAAAACTGTTTTTT. As protein: CSAIGTGGFNEKLFF. Using reference TRBV29-1 and TRBJ1-4 for the parts outside the CDR3, the full variable domain is SAVISQKPSRDICQRGTSLTIQCQVDSQVTMMFWYRQQPGQSLTLIATANQGSEATYESGFVIDKFPISRPNLTFSTLTVSNMSPEDSSIYLCSAIGTGGFNEKLFFGSGTQLSVL.

The chain couples TRBV9 to TRBJ2-1, with D possibly being TRBD1 (6 bases). The CDR3 has 12 amino acids. In germline, CDR1 is SGDLS, CDR2 YYNGEE. Trimming left V 4 bases short and J 10 bases short, with 12 bases between. The CDR3: CASSPRDTEQFF. The CDR3 coding sequence is TGTGCCAGCAGCCCCCGGGACACCGAGCAGTTCTTC.

The chain uses TRBV19 and TRBJ2-3; D possibly corresponds to TRBD2 (6 bases). Trimming stripped 4 bases from V and 6 bases from J, with 14 bases between. CDR1 and CDR2 from the germline V gene are LNHDA and SQIVND (reference sequence). The CDR3 sequence is 14 residues long. CDR3 nucleotides: TGTGCCAGTAGTACCTTGCGGGGAACCGATACGCAGTATTTT. This translates into CASSTLRGTDTQYF.

V usage is TRBV7-2 and J usage is TRBJ2-3; D gene unclear. Trimming pared 6 bases from V and 2 bases from J, leaving 15 bases between. The CDR3 runs 15 residues. CDR1 is SGHTA, CDR2 FQGNSA, per germline. This CDR3 is CASSPTPRDTDTQYF. CDR3 coding DNA: TGTGCCAGCAGTCCTACTCCCCGCGACACAGATACGCAGTATTTT.

The genes are TRBV7-6 and TRBJ2-3, with TRBD2 identical over 9 bases. CDR3 size: 16 residues. The V gene's germline CDR1 is SGHVS and CDR2 FNYEAQ. J gave up 8 bases and V 3 bases, and 12 bases lay outside the gene matches. The DNA for the CDR3 is TGTGCCAGCAGCTTGAAGTCTAGCGGGACCTGGGGTACGCAGTATTTT. The encoded protein is CASSLKSSGTWGTQYF.

J is TRBJ1-2 and V is TRBV6-5; 7 bases align to TRBD1. V dropped 4 bases and J dropped 6; count of bases not matched to a gene: 5. CDR1 and CDR2 from the germline V gene are MNHEY and SVGAGI. This CDR3 contains 13 residues. CDR3: CASSLTGTNGYTF. CDR3 coding DNA: TGTGCCAGCAGTTTGACAGGGACCAATGGCTACACCTTC.

The chain employs TRBV6-5 and TRBJ1-5, with D hard to call. V was pared by 5 bases and J by 0 bases, with 11 bases between. Germline V gene sequence: CDR1 MNHEY, CDR2 SVGAGI. The CDR3 extends over 15 amino acids. The CDR3 DNA reads as TGTGCCAGCAGTCCCTCCCTAAATAGCAATCAGCCCCAGCATTTT. It translates to CASSPSLNSNQPQHF.

The CDR3 loop reads CASSLRDSFNSPLHF. CDR3 DNA sequence: TGTGCCAGCAGCCTTCGGGACAGCTTTAATTCACCCCTCCACTTT. This sequence joins TRBV5-5 and TRBJ1-6, with 7 bases fitting TRBD1. The CDR3 is made up of 15 amino acids. Per germline, CDR1 SGHKS and CDR2 YYEKEE (reference sequence). V shed 4 bases and J 6 bases; nucleotides not matched to a gene: 7. Based on the CDR3 plus reference TRBV5-5 and TRBJ1-6, the full variable domain is DAGVTQSPTHLIKTRGQQVTLRCSPISGHKSVSWYQQVLGQGPQFIFQYYEKEERGRGNFPDRFSARQFPNYSSELNVNALLLGDSALYLCASSLRDSFNSPLHFGNGTRLTVT.

The chain is built from TRBV7-2 and TRBJ2-7; TRBD2 matches at 13 bases. V dropped 5 bases and J dropped 3; count of bases not matched to a gene: 10. Germline V CDR1 and CDR2: SGHTA, FQGNSA. The length of the CDR3 is 17 residues. CDR3 amino acids: CASSLDRTSGSIYEQYF. The CDR3 nucleotides read TGTGCCAGCAGCCTAGACCGGACTAGCGGGAGTATCTACGAGCAGTACTTC.

The chain recombines TRBV9 with TRBJ2-1, with 12 bases identical to TRBD2. Unmatched junction bases numbered 14, after V lost 4 bases and J lost 6 bases. This CDR3 is 18 amino acids long. Germline CDR1 and CDR2: SGDLS and YYNGEE. CDR3 residues: CASSPSGGLAGYINEQFF. The CDR3 DNA reads as TGTGCCAGCAGCCCGAGCGGCGGACTAGCGGGATATATCAATGAGCAGTTCTTC.